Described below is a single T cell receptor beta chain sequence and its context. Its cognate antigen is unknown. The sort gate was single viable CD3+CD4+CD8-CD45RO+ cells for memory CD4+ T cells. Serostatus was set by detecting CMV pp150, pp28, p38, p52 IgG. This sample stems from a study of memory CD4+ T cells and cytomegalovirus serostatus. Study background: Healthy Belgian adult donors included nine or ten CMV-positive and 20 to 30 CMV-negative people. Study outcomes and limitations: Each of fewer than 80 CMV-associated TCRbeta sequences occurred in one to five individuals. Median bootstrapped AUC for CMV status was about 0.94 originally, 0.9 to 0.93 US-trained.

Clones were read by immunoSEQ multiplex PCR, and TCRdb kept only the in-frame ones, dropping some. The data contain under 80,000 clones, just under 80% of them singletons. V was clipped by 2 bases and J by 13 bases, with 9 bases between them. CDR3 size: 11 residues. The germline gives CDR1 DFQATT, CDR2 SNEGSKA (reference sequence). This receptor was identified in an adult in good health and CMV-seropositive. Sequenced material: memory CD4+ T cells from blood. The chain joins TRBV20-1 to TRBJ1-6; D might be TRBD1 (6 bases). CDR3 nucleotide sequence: TGCAGTGCTAGACTACAGGGCCCCCTCCACTTT. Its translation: CSARLQGPLHF.